The present TCR beta chain was sequenced within a study of shared clonotypes between healthy human individuals (dated by TCRdb to 2020 to 2022). About the full investigation: The cohort comprised a couple of women and a few men aged 18 to 49 years. For each donor, CD4 naive and CD4 memory were each run on three plates, CD8 naive on two plates, and CD8 memory on one plate. Different laboratories and diverse techniques were used to prepare libraries and sequence TCR repertoires, to increase sequencing depth and limit assay-specific biases. Between about 0.85 and 9.5 billion PBMCs per donor were obtained by leukapheresis. To estimate repertoire size and how much clonotypes are shared between individuals, the study performed deep sequencing of blood TCR repertoires from a few healthy adults. Points the paper makes about the study in general: Compared with non-shared clonotypes, the clonotypes found in all four sorted-subset donors had higher generation probabilities. Rarefaction of sorted-subset datasets indicated incomplete sequencing despite the large sequencing depth. Because the study included only a small number of donors, the genetic and exposure-history diversity represented was limited. Naive subsets generally had larger estimated clonotype richness than memory subsets did. Only blood was sampled, and tissue TCR repertoires likely differ from those in blood. Pairwise subsampling led to the expectation that sequencing depth would affect the degree of clonotype sharing among donors. Across a handful of donors, approximately 5% of naive CD4, 3% to 4% of naive CD8, around 2.5% of memory CD4, and under 0.45% of memory CD8 clonotypes were shared.

As for this clone: It lacks a known antigen. No base-level quality is on record; no much larger clone is a single base apart.

Ends trimmed: V by 6 bases, J by 6 bases; bases unmatched to a gene: 13. From the cysteine up to the phenylalanine, the CDR3 has a length of 17 residues. Here the CDR3 DNA is all that survives: 51 bases in frame from base 1. The germline V gene sets CDR1 to ENHRY and CDR2 to SYGVKD. TCR CDR3 regions were amplified from genomic DNA by multiplex PCR using the deep immunoSEQ assay. For each cell subset, the extracted genomic DNA was distributed evenly across all wells of several immunoSEQ 96-well plates, and each plate served as one replicate. For sorted subsets, about 200 ng genomic DNA, equal to 30,000 to 35,000 T cell genomes, was loaded into each replicate PCR. Purified libraries were measured with a Qubit 3.0 fluorometer, size-checked on a Bioanalyzer 2100, and measured again with the KAPA Library Quantification kit. Every immunoSEQ 96-well plate was sequenced on a separate single-read 150-cycle Illumina NextSeq 550 flow cell. The source study handled its data this way. Because the immunoSEQ output included only junctional sequences and no quality scores, the filtering could not be the same as the filtering used for full-length reads. To assign V/J genes and CDR3, sequences were annotated against IMGT germline references using PyIR, a Python wrapper for IgBLAST v1.9. Any read was removed if the V/J assignment was weak (E-value above 1e-6), the CDR3 was missing, or the read contained stop codons, out-of-frame junctions, or ambiguous translated residues. V3J clonotypes were defined as sequences sharing an identical inferred V gene, J gene, and CDR3 amino acid sequence. To compute the percentage overlap between repertoires, the number of shared unique clonotypes was divided by the size of the smaller repertoire. Three approaches were used to assess repertoire richness: RTK rarefaction, the Chao1 estimator, and Recon v2.1 estimates of unobserved clonotypes. Generation probabilities were computed with OLGA for all TCRbeta clonotypes obtained by the gDNA method from several donors. Here the immuneACCESS table is served through TCRdb, limited to in-frame sequences with V and J called. Missing clones are a known gap in these copies; in checked studies unresolved V genes cover under half, and the rest lacks a known reason. That table furnishes V, J and clone size, whereas the DNA furnished D and trimming. The sample table holds 1.5 million to 2.5 million clones, of which about 95% were seen once. The top ten hold approximately 1% of the sample.

For the CD8 naive samples, CD45RO-negative cells were positively selected for CCR7, yielding a CD45RA+CCR7+ population from which TemRA cells were excluded. Donors were healthy HIV-negative adults with no recently reported acute infections or vaccinations. Only Caucasian adults living in Nashville, Tennessee, USA were represented among the donors. Blood was collected by leukapheresis, and PBMCs were isolated by Ficoll-Histopaque density gradient centrifugation and then cryopreserved in liquid nitrogen vapor phase. Purity and quantity of every magnetically sorted T cell population were checked by analytical flow cytometry. Each sorted fraction had its genomic DNA isolated and then quantified by UV absorbance on a Nanodrop 2000c.

The sequenced sample consisted of naive CD8+ T cells sorted from blood. In light of the paper, this sample's cell subset or site label describes: CD45RA+CCR7+. This clonotype was obtained from a young man in good health. The rearranged chain carries TRBV10-3 and TRBJ2-3, with 12 bases aligning to TRBD2. The CDR3 region: CAISANPSGGGHDTQYF. The nucleotide sequence reads TGTGCCATCAGCGCAAACCCTAGCGGGGGGGGTCACGATACGCAGTATTTT.